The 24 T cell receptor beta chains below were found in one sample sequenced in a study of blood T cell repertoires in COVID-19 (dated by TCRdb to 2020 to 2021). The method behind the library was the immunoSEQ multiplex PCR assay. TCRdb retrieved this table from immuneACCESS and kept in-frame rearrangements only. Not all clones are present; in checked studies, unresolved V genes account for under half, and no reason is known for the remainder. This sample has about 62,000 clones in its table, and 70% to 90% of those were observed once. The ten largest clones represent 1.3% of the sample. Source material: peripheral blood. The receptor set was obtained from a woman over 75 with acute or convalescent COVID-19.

In nucleotides, the CDR3 is TGTGCCAGCAGCGATCAGGTGGACAGCTACGAGCAGTACTTC. Translated: CASSDQVDSYEQYF. The chain joins TRBV9 to TRBJ2-7, with D possibly being TRBD1 (6 bases). The CDR3 has 14 residues. The germline V and J ends were trimmed by 3 bases and 3 bases, with 13 bases remaining between them. Germline V CDR1 and CDR2: SGDLS, YYNGEE.

This CDR3 reads CASSLGSGETQYF. The DNA for the CDR3 is TGTGCCAGCAGCTTGGGCTCGGGGGAGACCCAGTACTTC. The chain links TRBV5-6 to TRBJ2-5; D may be TRBD2 (5 bases). V was shortened by 0 bases and J by 5 bases, with 8 bases between the two germline ends. The CDR3 has 13 residues. Germline CDR1 SGHDT, CDR2 YYEEEE.

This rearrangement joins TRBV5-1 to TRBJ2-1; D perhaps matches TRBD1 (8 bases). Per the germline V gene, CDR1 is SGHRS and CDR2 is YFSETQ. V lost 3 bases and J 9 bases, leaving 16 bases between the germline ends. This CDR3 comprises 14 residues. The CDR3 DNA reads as TGCGCCAGCAGCTCGCAACAGGGGGGGATTGAGCAGTTCTTC. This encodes CASSSQQGGIEQFF.

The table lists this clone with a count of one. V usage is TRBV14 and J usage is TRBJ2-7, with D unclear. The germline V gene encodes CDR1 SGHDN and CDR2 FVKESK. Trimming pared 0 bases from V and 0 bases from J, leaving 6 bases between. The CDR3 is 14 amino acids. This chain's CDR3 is CASSQDVSSYEQYF. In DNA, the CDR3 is TGTGCCAGCAGCCAAGACGTGTCCTCCTACGAGCAGTACTTC.

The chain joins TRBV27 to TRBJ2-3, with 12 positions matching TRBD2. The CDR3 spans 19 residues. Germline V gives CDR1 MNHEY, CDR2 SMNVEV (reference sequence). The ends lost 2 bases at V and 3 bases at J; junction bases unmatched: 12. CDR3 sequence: CASSLRLAGGPRGTDTQYF. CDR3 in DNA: TGTGCCAGCAGTTTACGGCTAGCGGGAGGGCCGAGGGGAACAGATACGCAGTATTTT.

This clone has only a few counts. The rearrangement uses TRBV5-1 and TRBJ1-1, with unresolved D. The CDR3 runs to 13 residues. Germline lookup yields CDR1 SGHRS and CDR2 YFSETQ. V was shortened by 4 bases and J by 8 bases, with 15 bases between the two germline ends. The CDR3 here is CASSDFRKSEAFF. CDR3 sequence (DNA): TGCGCCAGCAGCGATTTTCGCAAAAGCGAAGCTTTCTTT.

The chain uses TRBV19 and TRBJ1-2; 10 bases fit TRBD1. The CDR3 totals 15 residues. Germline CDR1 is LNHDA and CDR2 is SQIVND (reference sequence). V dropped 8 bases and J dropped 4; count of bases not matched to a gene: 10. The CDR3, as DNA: TGTGCCAGTGGAGGGGACAGGGGAGGGAGCTATGGCTACACCTTC. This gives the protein CASGGDRGGSYGYTF.

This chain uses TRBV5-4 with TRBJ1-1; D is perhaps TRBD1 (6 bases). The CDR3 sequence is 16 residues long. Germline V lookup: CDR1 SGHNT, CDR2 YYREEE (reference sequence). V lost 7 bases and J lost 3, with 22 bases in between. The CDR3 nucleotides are TGTGCCAGCTCTCCTAGGACCACAGGGATTGACACTGAAGCTTTCTTT. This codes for CASSPRTTGIDTEAFF.

The CDR3 DNA sequence: TGCGCCAGCAGACTGATAGGGGACTACAATGAGCAGTTCTTC. Its translation is CASRLIGDYNEQFF. V is TRBV5-1 and J is TRBJ2-1, with D possibly matching TRBD1 (5 bases). This CDR3 contains 14 residues. Germline loops: CDR1 SGHRS, CDR2 YFSETQ. The V gene lost 5 bases and the J gene lost 3 bases, with 12 bases spanning the gap. Variable domain in full (rest from reference TRBV5-1 and TRBJ2-1): KAGVTQTPRYLIKTRGQQVTLSCSPISGHRSVSWYQQTPGQGLQFLFEYFSETQRNKGNFPGRFSGRQFSNSRSEMNVSTLELGDSALYLCASRLIGDYNEQFFGPGTRLTVL.

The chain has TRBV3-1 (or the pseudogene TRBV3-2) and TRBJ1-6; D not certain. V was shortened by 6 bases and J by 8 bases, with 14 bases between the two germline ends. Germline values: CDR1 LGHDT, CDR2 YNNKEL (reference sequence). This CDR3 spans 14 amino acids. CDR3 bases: TGTGCCAGCAGTCGCTTGACCGAGGATTCACCCCTCCACTTT. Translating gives CASSRLTEDSPLHF.

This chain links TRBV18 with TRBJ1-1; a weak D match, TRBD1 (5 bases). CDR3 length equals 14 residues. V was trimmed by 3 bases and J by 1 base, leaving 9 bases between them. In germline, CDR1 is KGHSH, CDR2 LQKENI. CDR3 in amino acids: CASSPIGGNTEAFF. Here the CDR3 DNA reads TGTGCCAGCTCACCGATCGGGGGGAACACTGAAGCTTTCTTT.

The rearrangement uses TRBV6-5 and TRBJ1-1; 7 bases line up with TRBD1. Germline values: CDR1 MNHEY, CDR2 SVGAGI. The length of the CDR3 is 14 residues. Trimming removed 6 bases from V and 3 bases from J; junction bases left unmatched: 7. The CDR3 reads CASRSGTDYTEAFF. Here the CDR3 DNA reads TGTGCCAGCAGGTCAGGGACAGACTACACTGAAGCTTTCTTT.

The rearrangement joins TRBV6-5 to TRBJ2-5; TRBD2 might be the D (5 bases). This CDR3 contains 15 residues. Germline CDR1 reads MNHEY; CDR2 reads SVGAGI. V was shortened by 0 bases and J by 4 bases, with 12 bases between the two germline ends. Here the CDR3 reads CASSYSGVGRETQYF. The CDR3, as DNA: TGTGCCAGCAGTTACTCGGGAGTGGGTCGAGAGACCCAGTACTTC.

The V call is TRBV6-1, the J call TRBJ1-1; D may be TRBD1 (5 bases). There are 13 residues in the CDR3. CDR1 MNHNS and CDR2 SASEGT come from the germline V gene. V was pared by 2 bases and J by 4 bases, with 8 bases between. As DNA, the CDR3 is TGTGCCAGCAGTGAAATCGGGGGCACTGAAGCTTTCTTT. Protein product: CASSEIGGTEAFF.

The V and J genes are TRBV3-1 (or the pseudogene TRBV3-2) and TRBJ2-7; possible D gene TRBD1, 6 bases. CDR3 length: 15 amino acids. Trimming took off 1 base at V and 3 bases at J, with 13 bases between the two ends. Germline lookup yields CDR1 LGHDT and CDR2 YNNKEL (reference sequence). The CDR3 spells CASSQGGLQGYEQYF. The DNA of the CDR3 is TGTGCCAGCAGCCAAGGAGGCTTACAGGGCTACGAGCAGTACTTC.

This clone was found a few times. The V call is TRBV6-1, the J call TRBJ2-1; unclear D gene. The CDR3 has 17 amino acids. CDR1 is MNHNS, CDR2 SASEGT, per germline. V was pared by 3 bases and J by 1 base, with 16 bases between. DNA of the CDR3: TGTGCCAGCAGTGATCAAAGGTGGCAGGATTCCTACAATGAGCAGTTCTTC. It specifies CASSDQRWQDSYNEQFF.

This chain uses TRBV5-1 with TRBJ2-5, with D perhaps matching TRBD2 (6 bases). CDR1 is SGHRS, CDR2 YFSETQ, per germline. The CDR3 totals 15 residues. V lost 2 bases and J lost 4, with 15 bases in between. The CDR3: CASSFGSGVRETQYF. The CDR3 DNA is TGCGCCAGCAGCTTTGGTTCGGGGGTTAGAGAGACCCAGTACTTC.

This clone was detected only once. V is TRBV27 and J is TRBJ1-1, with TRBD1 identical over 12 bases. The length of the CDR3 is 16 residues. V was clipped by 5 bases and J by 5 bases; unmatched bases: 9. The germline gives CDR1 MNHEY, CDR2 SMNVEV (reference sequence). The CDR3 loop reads CASSRGQGAIRTEAFF. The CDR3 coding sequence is TGTGCCAGCAGTAGGGGACAGGGGGCAATTAGGACTGAAGCTTTCTTT.

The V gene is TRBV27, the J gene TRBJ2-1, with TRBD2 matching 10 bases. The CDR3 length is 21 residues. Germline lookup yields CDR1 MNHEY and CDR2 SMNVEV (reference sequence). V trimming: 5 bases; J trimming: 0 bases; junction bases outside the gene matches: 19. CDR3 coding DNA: TGTGCCAGCAGTCTCCACCTTCCCGGGACTAGCGATCGCCGCTCCTACAATGAGCAGTTCTTC. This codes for CASSLHLPGTSDRRSYNEQFF.

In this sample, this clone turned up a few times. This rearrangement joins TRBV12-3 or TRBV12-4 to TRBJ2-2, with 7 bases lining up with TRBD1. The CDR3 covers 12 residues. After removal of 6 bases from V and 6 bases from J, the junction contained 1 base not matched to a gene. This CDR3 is CASSTGAGELFF. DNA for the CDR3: TGTGCCAGCAGCACAGGGGCCGGGGAGCTGTTTTTT.

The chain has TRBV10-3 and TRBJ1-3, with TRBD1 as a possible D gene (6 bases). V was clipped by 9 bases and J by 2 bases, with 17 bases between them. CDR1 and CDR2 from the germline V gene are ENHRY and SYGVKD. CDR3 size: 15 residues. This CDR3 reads CAMAPEPGAGNTIYF. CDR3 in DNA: TGTGCCATGGCACCGGAGCCAGGGGCTGGAAACACCATATATTTT.

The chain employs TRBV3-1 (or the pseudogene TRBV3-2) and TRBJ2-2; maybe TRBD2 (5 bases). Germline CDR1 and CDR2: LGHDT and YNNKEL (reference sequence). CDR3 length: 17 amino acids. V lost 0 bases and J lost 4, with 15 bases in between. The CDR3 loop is CASSQERLAERTGELFF. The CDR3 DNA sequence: TGTGCCAGCAGCCAAGAACGGCTAGCCGAACGCACCGGGGAGCTGTTTTTT.

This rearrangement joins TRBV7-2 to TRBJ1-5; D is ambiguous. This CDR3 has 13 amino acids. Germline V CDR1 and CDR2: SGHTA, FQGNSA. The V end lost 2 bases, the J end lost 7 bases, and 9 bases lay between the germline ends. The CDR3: CASSLYTQQPQHF. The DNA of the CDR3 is TGTGCCAGCAGCTTATACACGCAACAGCCCCAGCATTTT.

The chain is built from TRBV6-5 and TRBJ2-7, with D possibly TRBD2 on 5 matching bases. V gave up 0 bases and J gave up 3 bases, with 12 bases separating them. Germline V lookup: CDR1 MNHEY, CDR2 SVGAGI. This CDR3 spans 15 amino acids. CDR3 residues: CASSYSDRGVYEQYF. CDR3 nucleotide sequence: TGTGCCAGCAGTTACTCGGATCGGGGAGTCTACGAGCAGTACTTC.